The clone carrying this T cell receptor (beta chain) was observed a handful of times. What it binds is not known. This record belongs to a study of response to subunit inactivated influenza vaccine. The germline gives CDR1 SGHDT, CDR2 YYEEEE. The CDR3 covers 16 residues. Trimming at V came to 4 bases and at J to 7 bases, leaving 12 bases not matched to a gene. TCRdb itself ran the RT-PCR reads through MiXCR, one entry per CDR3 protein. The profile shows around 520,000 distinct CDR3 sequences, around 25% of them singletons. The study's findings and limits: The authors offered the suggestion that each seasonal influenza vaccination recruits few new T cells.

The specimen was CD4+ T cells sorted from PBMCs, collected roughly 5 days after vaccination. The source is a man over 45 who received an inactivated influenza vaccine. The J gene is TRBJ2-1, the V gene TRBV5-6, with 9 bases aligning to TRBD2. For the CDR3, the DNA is TGTGCCAGCAGCCTGACCGGACTAGCGTCGGTTAATGAGCAGTTCTTC. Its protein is CASSLTGLASVNEQFF.